The T cell receptor beta chain described here comes from a study of OX40 agonist ivuxolimab in advanced cancers. Study results and caveats: The study found that CD8+ T cells averaged more expanded clones than CD4+.

The CDR3 has 14 residues. Germline CDR1 SQVTM, CDR2 ANQGSEA. Only a few counts were recorded for this clone. The antigen is unknown. One end of the junction fails to match germline, which may point to a read error. TCRdb's copy holds only in-frame clones and misses some; the assay was immunoSEQ multiplex PCR. The data show 55,000 to 75,000 clones, 84% seen once. V and J are TRBV29-1 and TRBJ2-1; 7 bases fit TRBD2. The sequence derives from an adult with an advanced solid tumor such as melanoma, head and neck, liver or kidney cancer. The input for sequencing was CD4+ or CD8+ T cells sorted from blood, taken in a trial of the OX40 agonist ivuxolimab. The CDR3 DNA follows: TGCAGCGTTGACGAGACTAGCTCCTCCAATGAGCAGTTCTTC. Encoded protein: CSVDETSSSNEQFF.